The 25 T cell receptor beta chains below come from one sample, sequenced in a study of cytomegalovirus exposure and HLA in healthy donors. PCR involved 60 Vbeta and 13 Jbeta primers. Profiling relied on immunoSEQ multiplex PCR, and the TCRdb table lists in-frame clones only, not all of them. The data show about 110,000 clones, roughly 83% seen once. The sequencing input was PBMCs. The source is a woman aged 18-29 years in good health and CMV-seropositive.

V and J are TRBV5-1 and TRBJ2-3; TRBD1 matches at 7 bases. Germline loops: CDR1 SGHRS, CDR2 YFSETQ. After removal of 1 base from V and 3 bases from J, the junction contained 5 bases not matched to a gene. The CDR3 length is 15 residues. This CDR3 reads CASSLNDRETDTQYF. CDR3 sequence (DNA): TGCGCCAGCAGCTTGAACGACAGGGAAACAGATACGCAGTATTTT.

This clone was picked up one time. This chain uses TRBV4-2 with TRBJ1-1, with 9 bases aligning to TRBD1. CDR1 is LGHNA and CDR2 is YNFKEQ in the germline V gene. The V gene end was trimmed by 6 bases and the J gene end by 5 bases; junction bases not matched to a gene: 4. The CDR3 has 13 amino acids. The CDR3 spells CASSYDRGTEAFF. The CDR3 coding sequence is TGTGCCAGCAGTTATGACAGGGGGACTGAAGCTTTCTTT.

The chain joins TRBV27 to TRBJ2-7; 8 positions agree with TRBD1. The CDR3 totals 15 residues. Unmatched junction bases numbered 4, after V lost 2 bases and J lost 1 base. CDR1 and CDR2 (germline): MNHEY, SMNVEV (reference sequence). The CDR3 sequence: CASSLTGQDSYEQYF. CDR3 coding DNA: TGTGCCAGCAGTTTAACGGGACAGGATTCCTACGAGCAGTACTTC.

The chain couples TRBV10-1 to TRBJ2-7, with D unclear. Trimming removed 5 bases from V and 7 bases from J, with 15 bases in between. The CDR3 is made up of 13 amino acids. Germline loops: CDR1 WNHNN, CDR2 SYGVQD (reference sequence). The chain's CDR3 is CASSRELMEEQYF. The CDR3 DNA is TGCGCCAGCAGTCGCGAACTCATGGAGGAGCAGTACTTC.

Only one count was recorded for this clone. The CDR3 loop reads CASSITGMRDYTF. In nucleotides, the CDR3 is TGTGCCAGTAGTATAACCGGTATGAGAGACTACACCTTC. The chain links TRBV19 to TRBJ1-2; no firm D call. The V end was cut by 2 bases, the J end by 10 bases, with 14 bases between. This CDR3 comprises 13 residues. The germline V gene encodes CDR1 LNHDA and CDR2 SQIVND (reference sequence).

CDR3 loop: CASSQGVSNEKLFF. DNA for the CDR3: TGTGCCAGCTCACAGGGGGTGTCTAATGAAAAACTGTTTTTT. The chain employs TRBV18 and TRBJ1-4; weak D call: TRBD1 (6 bases). The CDR3 length is 14 residues. CDR1 KGHSH and CDR2 LQKENI come from the germline V gene. Deletions cut 4 bases from V and 3 bases from J, with 9 bases between.

The chain has TRBV9 and TRBJ2-2; D perhaps matches TRBD2 (6 bases). CDR1 and CDR2 from the germline V gene are SGDLS and YYNGEE. Deletions cut 3 bases from V and 0 bases from J, with 6 bases between. The CDR3 contains 14 residues. CDR3 DNA: TGTGCCAGCAGCGGACTAGCGAACACCGGGGAGCTGTTTTTT. Its translation is CASSGLANTGELFF. Supplemented by reference TRBV9 and TRBJ2-2, the full variable domain reads DSGVTQTPKHLITATGQRVTLRCSPRSGDLSVYWYQQSLDQGLQFLIQYYNGEERAKGNILERFSAQQFPDLHSELNLSSLELGDSALYFCASSGLANTGELFFGEGSRLTVL.

J is TRBJ1-4 and V is TRBV27, with a weak D call TRBD1 (5 bases). The CDR3 covers 14 residues. Germline V gene sequence: CDR1 MNHEY, CDR2 SMNVEV (reference sequence). The ends were cut back, 5 bases at V and 4 bases at J, with 11 bases in the middle. The CDR3: CASSITGVNEKLFF. The CDR3 DNA follows: TGTGCCAGCAGTATTACAGGAGTTAATGAAAAACTGTTTTTT.

This chain uses TRBV7-3 with TRBJ1-2; D may be TRBD1 (5 bases). Germline values: CDR1 SGHTA, CDR2 FQGTGA. The V and J ends lost 2 bases and 5 bases respectively, with 9 bases between them. The CDR3 has 13 residues. The CDR3 protein is CASSLDSRYGYTF. The CDR3 coding sequence is TGTGCCAGCAGCTTAGACAGTAGATATGGCTACACCTTC.

This chain uses TRBV5-1 with TRBJ1-4; no firm D call. Germline CDR1 and CDR2: SGHRS and YFSETQ. The CDR3 sequence is 15 residues long. Trimming shortened V by 3 bases and J by 4 bases, and 13 bases separated the two germline ends. The CDR3 DNA sequence: TGCGCCAGCAGCTCCCGGGAGTCCGTTAATGAAAAACTGTTTTTT. This translates into CASSSRESVNEKLFF.

This chain uses TRBV19 with TRBJ2-7, with TRBD1 matching 7 bases. Looked up from germline, CDR1 is LNHDA and CDR2 is SQIVND (reference sequence). J lost 3 bases, V lost 3 bases, and 5 bases had no gene match. This CDR3 contains 14 residues. The CDR3 region has the DNA TGTGCCAGTAGTATCCCGGGACAGCTCTACGAGCAGTACTTC. Protein: CASSIPGQLYEQYF.

The V and J genes are TRBV9 and TRBJ2-5; TRBD2 agrees at 8 bases. The V segment lost 1 base and the J segment 4 bases; nucleotides outside the gene matches: 15. The CDR3 has 18 residues. Germline CDR1 reads SGDLS; CDR2 reads YYNGEE. CDR3 amino acids: CASSVSLSSGRGSETQYF. DNA of the CDR3: TGTGCCAGCAGCGTATCGCTCTCGAGCGGGAGAGGGTCAGAGACCCAGTACTTC.

The genes are TRBV18 and TRBJ1-5; TRBD1 aligns across 9 bases. The length of the CDR3 is 14 residues. CDR1 and CDR2 (germline): KGHSH, LQKENI. The ends lost 3 bases at V and 7 bases at J; junction bases unmatched: 4. The CDR3, as DNA: TGTGCCAGCTCACCTTCACAGGGGGCGCAGCCCCAGCATTTT. It is translated as CASSPSQGAQPQHF.

The chain is built from TRBV6-5 and TRBJ1-1; 7 nucleotides line up with TRBD1. The germline V gene has CDR1 MNHEY and CDR2 SVGAGI. The CDR3 is made up of 14 amino acids. Germline trimming cut 2 bases from V and 4 bases from J; bases unmatched to any gene: 4. The CDR3 protein is CASSYLNRGTEAFF. For the CDR3, the DNA is TGTGCCAGCAGTTACCTTAACAGGGGCACTGAAGCTTTCTTT.

V is TRBV6-5 and J is TRBJ2-3; 8 nucleotides agree with TRBD2. Per germline, CDR1 MNHEY and CDR2 SVGAGI. The CDR3 consists of 13 residues. V lost 7 bases to trimming and J lost 4 bases; unmatched junction nucleotides: 4. The CDR3 DNA reads TGTGCCAGCACCCTAGCGGGCTCAGATACGCAGTATTTT. It specifies CASTLAGSDTQYF.

The chain is built from TRBV7-3 and TRBJ2-4; D perhaps matches TRBD2 (6 bases). Germline CDR1 and CDR2: SGHTA and FQGTGA. The length of the CDR3 is 16 residues. Trimming removed 4 bases from V and 0 bases from J, with 13 bases in between. CDR3: CASSSTSPLAKNIQYF. The CDR3 DNA reads as TGTGCCAGCAGCTCAACTAGCCCACTAGCCAAAAACATTCAGTACTTC. Variable domain in full (rest from reference TRBV7-3 and TRBJ2-4): GAGVSQTPSNKVTEKGKYVELRCDPISGHTALYWYRQSLGQGPEFLIYFQGTGAADDSGLPNDRFFAVRPEGSVSTLKIQRTERGDSAVYLCASSSTSPLAKNIQYFGAGTRLSVL.

The genes are TRBV5-4 and TRBJ1-2; perhaps TRBD1 as D (6 bases). The V gene lost 3 bases and the J gene lost 3 bases, with 15 bases spanning the gap. The germline gives CDR1 SGHNT, CDR2 YYREEE (reference sequence). This CDR3 is 15 amino acids long. In DNA, the CDR3 is TGTGCCAGCAGCTGGGGCACACAGGGTCACTATGGCTACACCTTC. This gives the protein CASSWGTQGHYGYTF. Full variable domain (outside the CDR3, taken from reference TRBV5-4 and TRBJ1-2): ETGVTQSPTHLIKTRGQQVTLRCSSQSGHNTVSWYQQALGQGPQFIFQYYREEENGRGNFPPRFSGLQFPNYSSELNVNALELDDSALYLCASSWGTQGHYGYTFGSGTRLTVV.

The CDR3 region is CASSSWTEKDTEAFF. The DNA of the CDR3 is TGTGCCAGCAGCTCCTGGACAGAGAAGGACACTGAAGCTTTCTTT. The rearrangement uses TRBV13 and TRBJ1-1, with D tentatively TRBD1 (6 bases). Deletions cut 4 bases from V and 3 bases from J, with 15 bases between. This CDR3 spans 15 amino acids. The V gene's germline CDR1 is PRHDT and CDR2 FYEKMQ (reference sequence).

This chain links TRBV11-2 with TRBJ2-1, with 10 bases fitting TRBD2. Unmatched junction bases numbered 7, after V lost 5 bases and J lost 3 bases. CDR3 length: 16 amino acids. CDR1 is SGHAT and CDR2 is FQNNGV in the germline V gene. CDR3 sequence reads: CASSPRASGSYNEQFF. The CDR3 DNA is TGTGCCAGCAGCCCTAGGGCTAGCGGGAGCTACAATGAGCAGTTCTTC.

The rearrangement uses TRBV6-6 and TRBJ2-7, with D perhaps TRBD1 (8 bases). Trimming stripped 9 bases from V and 3 bases from J, with 18 bases between. The CDR3 has 14 residues. Germline CDR1 and CDR2: MNHNY and SVGAGI (reference sequence). The CDR3 loop reads CASRRQGRVYEQYF. The CDR3 DNA reads as TGTGCCAGTAGAAGACAGGGGAGGGTCTACGAGCAGTACTTC.

The CDR3 DNA follows: TGCGCCAGCAGCTTGGTGACTAGCCCCCAGACCCAGTACTTC. This translates into CASSLVTSPQTQYF. The V and J genes are TRBV5-1 and TRBJ2-5; the match to TRBD2 covers 7 bases. The V gene's germline CDR1 is SGHRS and CDR2 YFSETQ. V dropped 0 bases and J dropped 6; count of bases not matched to a gene: 5. The CDR3 is 14 residues long.

This chain links TRBV30 with TRBJ2-7; the D gene is possibly TRBD1 (5 bases). Germline V gene data show CDR1 as GTSNPN and CDR2 as SVGIG (reference sequence). The CDR3 consists of 16 residues. The V and J ends lost 3 bases and 0 bases respectively, with 18 bases between them. CDR3 in DNA: TGTGCCTGGAGCAACTTCAGGGTTCAGAGCTCCTACGAGCAGTACTTC. It specifies CAWSNFRVQSSYEQYF.

This clone was detected only once. The chain carries TRBV7-9 and TRBJ2-7; 11 nucleotides align to TRBD2. The CDR3 sequence is 16 residues long. V shed 4 bases and J 2 bases; nucleotides not matched to a gene: 7. The V gene's germline CDR1 is SEHNR and CDR2 FQNEAQ (reference sequence). CDR3 residues: CASSSRLAGPPYEQYF. DNA of the CDR3: TGTGCCAGCAGCTCGCGACTAGCGGGACCCCCCTACGAGCAGTACTTC. Using reference TRBV7-9 and TRBJ2-7 for the parts outside the CDR3, the full variable domain is DTGVSQNPRHKITKRGQNVTFRCDPISEHNRLYWYRQTLGQGPEFLTYFQNEAQLEKSRLLSDRFSAERPKGSFSTLEIQRTEQGDSAMYLCASSSRLAGPPYEQYFGPGTRLTVT.

About this clone: The sample contains more than one DNA sequence encoding this CDR3. V usage is TRBV6-1 and J usage is TRBJ2-3, with D tentatively TRBD1 (6 bases). V was trimmed by 6 bases and J by 3 bases, leaving 7 bases between them. This CDR3 contains 12 residues. Germline lookup yields CDR1 MNHNS and CDR2 SASEGT. CDR3 nucleotide sequence: TGTGCCAGCAGCAGGGGTACAGATACGCAGTATTTT. Protein sequence: CASSRGTDTQYF.

This clone was observed once. J is TRBJ1-1 and V is TRBV7-9; a possible D gene is TRBD1 (5 bases). Between the trimmed V and J ends, which lost 4 bases and 1 base, there was a span of 7 bases. CDR1 is SEHNR and CDR2 is FQNEAQ in the germline V gene (reference sequence). The CDR3 consists of 13 residues. CDR3 nucleotides: TGTGCCAGCAGCTCTACAGGGAACACTGAAGCTTTCTTT. Protein product: CASSSTGNTEAFF.